The 7 T cell receptor beta chains listed next were all sequenced from one sample in a study of T cells in Graves' hyperthyroidism and ophthalmopathy. RNA transcripts provided the source from which TCR beta CDR3 regions were amplified. HTBI primers drove first-round RT-PCR of the TCR CDR3. Via MiXCR, TCRdb re-called the multiplex PCR reads, giving one row per CDR3 protein. The sample has approximately 640,000 distinct CDR3 sequences, 16% seen once. The sequenced sample consisted of blood. The receptors come from a woman aged 25 to 39 with Graves' hyperthyroidism.

The chain couples TRBV5-8 to TRBJ1-1; 8 bases agree with TRBD1. The CDR3 runs 13 residues. Looked up from germline, CDR1 is SGHTS and CDR2 is YDEGEE. With V trimmed by 4 bases and J by 6 bases, 5 bases remained unmatched. Written as DNA, the CDR3 is TGTGCCAGCAGCATCGGACAGGGACCTGAAGCTTTCTTT. Its translation: CASSIGQGPEAFF.

The genes are TRBV12-3 or TRBV12-4 and TRBJ2-2, with D unclear. Trimming shortened V by 6 bases and J by 6 bases, and 17 bases separated the two germline ends. CDR3 length: 15 residues. CDR3 residues: CASSRAIPGAGELFF. CDR3 nucleotide sequence: TGTGCCAGCAGCCGGGCCATCCCTGGGGCCGGGGAGCTGTTTTTT.

The genes are TRBV12-3 or TRBV12-4 and TRBJ2-2; the match to TRBD1 covers 8 bases. V was clipped by 4 bases and J by 6 bases; unmatched bases: 10. The CDR3 has 16 amino acids. CDR3 bases: TGTGCCAGCAGTTCCTTCCCTACAGGGGGGCCCGGGGAGCTGTTTTTT. Amino acids: CASSSFPTGGPGELFF.

The gene calls are TRBV12-3 or TRBV12-4 and TRBJ2-2, with TRBD2 identical over 10 bases. With 6 bases clipped from V and 0 bases from J, the junction kept 4 bases outside the gene matches. The CDR3 runs to 16 residues. The CDR3 sequence: CASRPAGGPNTGELFF. The CDR3 DNA reads TGTGCCAGCAGGCCAGCGGGAGGGCCGAACACCGGGGAGCTGTTTTTT.

This clonotype was picked up many times. The chain joins TRBV12-3 or TRBV12-4 to TRBJ2-7, with 16 bases matching TRBD2. V dropped 3 bases and J dropped 2; count of bases not matched to a gene: 10. CDR3 size: 19 residues. The CDR3 reads CASSFLPGTSGRGAYEQYF. For the CDR3, the DNA is TGTGCCAGCAGTTTCTTACCGGGGACTAGCGGGAGGGGGGCCTACGAGCAGTACTTC.

Remarks on this clonotype: One base away lies a much larger clone, so this may be a sequencing read error. The rearrangement joins TRBV7-2 to TRBJ2-1; 7 bases are a match to TRBD2. Per the germline V gene, CDR1 is SGHTA and CDR2 is FQGNSA. The CDR3 length is 16 residues. In DNA form, the CDR3 reads TGTGCCAGCAGCCCCCGGAGCGGGAACTCCTACAATGAGCAGTCCTTC. Residues: CASSPRSGNSYNEQSF.

As regards this clonotype: No conserved phenylalanine or tryptophan ends this CDR3, so it is likely a read error. CDR3 sequence (DNA): TGTGCCAGCAGCCGACGCCGGGCGGGGATCGGGGAGCTGTTTTCT. Its translation is CASSRRRAGIGELFS. This chain joins TRBV11-1 and TRBJ2-2; maybe TRBD2 (6 bases). The ends were cut back, 5 bases at V and 7 bases at J, with 17 bases in the middle. This CDR3 comprises 15 residues. Germline assignment: CDR1 SGHAT and CDR2 FQDESV (reference sequence).